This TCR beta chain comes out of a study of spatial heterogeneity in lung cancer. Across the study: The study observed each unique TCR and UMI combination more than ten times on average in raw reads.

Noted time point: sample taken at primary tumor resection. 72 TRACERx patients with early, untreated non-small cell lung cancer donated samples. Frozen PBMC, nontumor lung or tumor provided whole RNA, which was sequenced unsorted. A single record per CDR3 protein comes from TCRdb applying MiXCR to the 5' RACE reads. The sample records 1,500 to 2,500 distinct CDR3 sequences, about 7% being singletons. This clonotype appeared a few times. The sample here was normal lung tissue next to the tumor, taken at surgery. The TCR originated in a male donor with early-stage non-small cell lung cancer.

The CDR3 DNA reads TGTGCCAGCAGCCCAGTTACCAGATCGGGCGGGGAGCTGTTTTTT. Translated: CASSPVTRSGGELFF. The chain recombines TRBV3-1 with TRBJ2-2; D is ambiguous. Trimming removed 4 bases at V and 7 bases at J, with 16 bases between. The CDR3 covers 15 residues. Germline V gene lookup returns CDR1 LGHDT and CDR2 YNNKEL (reference sequence).